This paragraph covers one T cell receptor beta chain sequence. This entry belongs to a study of T cells in Graves' hyperthyroidism and ophthalmopathy. Patients were aged 18 to 65, had disease duration under 2 months, and had newly diagnosed hyperthyroidism. Pregnant or lactating patients were excluded, as were those with uncontrolled infection or other autoimmune disease. PBMCs were obtained from over 8.5 ml fresh peripheral blood. RNA transcripts provided the source from which TCR beta CDR3 regions were amplified. Primed by the HTBI set, a first-round RT-PCR was run on the TCR CDR3. In TCRdb, the multiplex PCR reads were re-called with MiXCR into one record per CDR3 protein. The table has hundreds of thousands of distinct CDR3 sequences, around 38% seen once. Trimming stripped 2 bases from V and 0 bases from J, with 8 bases between. The CDR3 has 14 amino acids. CDR1 LGHNA and CDR2 YNFKEQ come from the germline V gene.

This clonotype originated in a man between 18 and 35 years old with Graves' hyperthyroidism. Source material: blood. This rearrangement joins TRBV4-2 to TRBJ2-7; D is perhaps TRBD1 (6 bases). CDR3 sequence: CASSQNRDSYEQYF. CDR3 sequence (DNA): TGTGCCAGCAGCCAAAACAGGGACTCCTACGAGCAGTACTTC.